This T cell receptor (beta chain) derives from a study of T cell responses to AZD1222 COVID-19 vaccine. Clones were sequenced by immunoSEQ multiplex PCR, and TCRdb holds only the in-frame ones, with some missing. The sample records roughly 150,000 clones, around 90% being singletons. Regarding this clone: This CDR3 is also generated by other DNA sequences in the sample.

This CDR3 has 13 residues. Trimming took 2 bases from V and 0 from J, leaving 5 bases between them. From germline, CDR1 is SGHRS and CDR2 YFSETQ. The sample here was peripheral blood, taken on day 0 of AZD1222 vaccination. This clonotype was sampled from an adult in good health. The gene calls are TRBV5-1 and TRBJ2-5; D call uncertain. The chain's CDR3 is CASSFQDQETQYF. The DNA for the CDR3 is TGCGCCAGCAGCTTCCAAGACCAAGAGACCCAGTACTTC.